The 22 T cell receptor beta chains presented below share a single source sample, sequenced in a study of blood T cell repertoires in COVID-19. The method was immunoSEQ multiplex PCR; TCRdb's version includes in-frame clones alone and lacks a portion of them. The sample contains some 150,000 clones, around four fifths of which appear only once. Sequenced input: peripheral blood. Source of these receptors: a human donor in a cohort sampled during active COVID-19.

The genes are TRBV4-2 and TRBJ1-2; 10 bases map to TRBD1. The CDR3 has 18 residues. CDR1 is LGHNA, CDR2 YNFKEQ, per germline. J gave up 8 bases and V 4 bases, and 19 bases lay outside the gene matches. Here the CDR3 reads CASSPASGTGAAPAGYTF. The CDR3 DNA sequence: TGTGCCAGCAGCCCCGCTTCCGGGACAGGGGCCGCTCCCGCGGGCTACACCTTC.

This clone has a handful of counts. The chain combines TRBV19 with TRBJ2-3; TRBD1 aligns across 11 bases. In germline, CDR1 is LNHDA, CDR2 SQIVND (reference sequence). Unmatched junction bases numbered 8, after V lost 5 bases and J lost 7 bases. CDR3 length: 15 amino acids. This CDR3 is CASSLAGQGVYTQYF. CDR3 DNA sequence: TGTGCCAGTAGTCTCGCGGGACAGGGGGTTTATACGCAGTATTTT. Filled out from reference TRBV19 and TRBJ2-3, the complete variable domain reads DGGITQSPKYLFRKEGQNVTLSCEQNLNHDAMYWYRQDPGQGLRLIYYSQIVNDFQKGDIAEGYSVSREKKESFPLTVTSAQKNPTAFYLCASSLAGQGVYTQYFGPGTRLTVL.

The gene calls are TRBV28 and TRBJ1-4, with 7 bases fitting TRBD1. Germline V lookup: CDR1 MDHEN, CDR2 SYDVKM. This CDR3 region has 19 residues. V was pared by 3 bases and J by 2 bases, with 15 bases of the junction left unmatched. CDR3 DNA: TGTGCCAGCAGTTTGCGGGACAGTGGTTTGACCGGGACTAATGAAAAACTGTTTTTT. Translation gives CASSLRDSGLTGTNEKLFF.

This clone was seen a handful of times. V gene TRBV18 combines with J gene TRBJ2-1, with D perhaps TRBD2 (5 bases). Trimming removed 4 bases at V and 7 bases at J, with 11 bases between. Germline V gene lookup returns CDR1 KGHSH and CDR2 LQKENI. This CDR3 has 13 residues. The CDR3 sequence is CASSRARENEQFF. The CDR3 nucleotides are TGTGCCAGCTCACGAGCCCGGGAAAATGAGCAGTTCTTC.

The J gene is TRBJ2-1, the V gene TRBV5-5, with TRBD2 as a possible D gene (6 bases). Deletions cut 0 bases from V and 8 bases from J, with 18 bases between. Germline CDR1 and CDR2: SGHKS and YYEKEE (reference sequence). The CDR3 consists of 16 residues. The DNA for the CDR3 is TGTGCCAGCAGCTTGGTCGTGGCGGGGCGCGGGGATGAGCAGTTCTTC. Translation: CASSLVVAGRGDEQFF.

The chain couples TRBV14 to TRBJ1-4; TRBD1 aligns across 11 bases. This CDR3 spans 15 amino acids. Per the germline V gene, CDR1 is SGHDN and CDR2 is FVKESK. Trimming at V came to 5 bases and at J to 8 bases, leaving 7 bases not matched to a gene. CDR3 sequence reads: CASSDGQGAAEKLFF. CDR3 coding DNA: TGTGCCAGCAGCGACGGACAGGGGGCTGCGGAAAAACTGTTTTTT.

This clone showed up just a few times. This chain joins TRBV29-1 and TRBJ1-2, with D hard to call. Trimming shortened V by 6 bases and J by 8 bases, and 13 bases separated the two germline ends. Germline V CDR1 and CDR2: SQVTM, ANQGSEA. The CDR3 is 11 amino acids. CDR3 in DNA: TGCAGCGTGGTCTGGGCTAACGGCTACACCTTC. As protein: CSVVWANGYTF.

This chain joins TRBV29-1 and TRBJ1-1, with D perhaps matching TRBD1 (5 bases). Deletions cut 6 bases from V and 2 bases from J, with 16 bases between. The CDR3 has 14 residues. The germline V gene encodes CDR1 SQVTM and CDR2 ANQGSEA. The CDR3 loop reads CSVLRAGKNTEAFF. As DNA, the CDR3 is TGCAGCGTCCTAAGGGCAGGGAAAAACACTGAAGCTTTCTTT.

The rearrangement links TRBV4-1 to TRBJ1-6; D gene unclear. Trimming took off 1 base at V and 6 bases at J, with 13 bases between the two ends. Germline V CDR1 and CDR2: MGHRA, YSYEKL. This CDR3 spans 16 amino acids. CDR3 nucleotides: TGCGCCAGCAGCCAAGTATCGGCCTCGGGTAATTCACCCCTCCACTTT. This codes for CASSQVSASGNSPLHF.

The chain has TRBV19 and TRBJ1-3; 7 bases map to TRBD1. CDR3 length: 16 residues. Germline trimming cut 4 bases from V and 0 bases from J; bases unmatched to any gene: 6. The germline V gene encodes CDR1 LNHDA and CDR2 SQIVND (reference sequence). CDR3 sequence: CASSTTGRSSGNTIYF. CDR3 in DNA: TGTGCCAGTAGTACGACAGGGCGGAGCTCTGGAAACACCATATATTTT.

The V and J genes are TRBV19 and TRBJ1-2; 8 bases are shared with TRBD1. The ends lost 7 bases at V and 4 bases at J; junction bases unmatched: 11. Germline V lookup: CDR1 LNHDA, CDR2 SQIVND (reference sequence). The CDR3 spans 15 residues. The CDR3 region is CASIPSQGGVYGYTF. DNA of the CDR3: TGTGCCAGTATCCCCTCACAGGGGGGCGTCTATGGCTACACCTTC.

As concerns this clone: An end of the junction does not agree with germline; a read error may underlie this. This sequence joins TRBV7-9 and TRBJ1-2, with 9 bases identical to TRBD1. The V gene's germline CDR1 is SEHNR and CDR2 FQNEAQ (reference sequence). There are 13 residues in the CDR3. CDR3 in DNA: TGTGCCAGTGAGACAGGGGGAAACTACGGCTACACCTTC. Amino acid sequence: CASETGGNYGYTF.

Remarks on this clone: One end of the junction varies from germline; a read error may be responsible. The rearrangement links TRBV6-2 or TRBV6-3 to TRBJ2-7, with D maybe TRBD1 (5 bases). The germline gives CDR1 MNHEY, CDR2 SVGEGT. This CDR3 has 12 residues. The CDR3 sequence is CASSSGLTVPSF. CDR3 nucleotide sequence: TGTGCCAGCAGTTCCGGGTTGACAGTGCCCAGCTTC.

A word on this clone: Relative to the germline gene, one junction end is altered; a read error may explain this. V is TRBV6-5 and J is TRBJ1-5; 12 nucleotides line up with TRBD1. CDR3 length: 13 amino acids. The germline gives CDR1 MNHEY, CDR2 SVGAGI. The CDR3 sequence: CASSYGGGTGGSF. CDR3 nucleotide sequence: TGTGCCAGCAGTTATGGGGGTGGGACAGGGGGCAGTTTT.

The rearrangement links TRBV27 to TRBJ1-2; 9 bases are a match to TRBD1. With V trimmed by 3 bases and J by 4 bases, 9 bases remained unmatched. The CDR3 has 16 amino acids. Germline assignment: CDR1 MNHEY and CDR2 SMNVEV (reference sequence). The chain's CDR3 is CASSFNAGTGTYGYTF. As DNA, the CDR3 is TGTGCCAGCAGTTTCAACGCCGGGACAGGGACCTATGGCTACACCTTC.

Here the CDR3 reads CASSYAGGGPQEQFF. The CDR3 nucleotides read TGTGCCAGCAGTTACGCCGGGGGGGGCCCTCAGGAGCAGTTCTTC. This chain links TRBV6-5 with TRBJ2-1; the match to TRBD2 covers 8 bases. The V gene end was trimmed by 2 bases and the J gene end by 10 bases; junction bases not matched to a gene: 10. Germline V gene data show CDR1 as MNHEY and CDR2 as SVGAGI. The CDR3 is made up of 15 amino acids.

The CDR3 region has the DNA TGTGCCAGCAGCTTAGGGTGGGGGGGTATCCAAGAGACCCAGTACTTC. Residues: CASSLGWGGIQETQYF. J is TRBJ2-5 and V is TRBV7-6, with TRBD2 matching 7 bases. The V gene's germline CDR1 is SGHVS and CDR2 FNYEAQ. This CDR3 has 16 residues. With 1 base clipped from V and 1 base from J, the junction kept 6 bases outside the gene matches.

This clone was recorded once. The rearrangement joins TRBV28 to TRBJ2-3, with TRBD1 matching 7 bases. The CDR3 runs to 15 residues. CDR1 and CDR2 from the germline V gene are MDHEN and SYDVKM. Trimming took 5 bases from V and 3 from J; bases not matched to a gene: 8. CDR3 loop: CASSPLVRGTDTQYF. The CDR3 DNA is TGTGCCAGCAGTCCCTTGGTCAGGGGGACAGATACGCAGTATTTT.

This chain connects TRBV6-5 to TRBJ2-3; D is possibly TRBD2 (6 bases). Germline CDR1 reads MNHEY; CDR2 reads SVGAGI. The CDR3 extends over 15 amino acids. V was pared by 6 bases and J by 0 bases, with 13 bases between. CDR3 DNA: TGTGCCAGCAGAGCGGGCGCTCCTAGCACAGATACGCAGTATTTT. Protein: CASRAGAPSTDTQYF.

This chain connects TRBV9 to TRBJ2-1, with D possibly matching TRBD2 (5 bases). CDR3 size: 17 residues. Germline lookup yields CDR1 SGDLS and CDR2 YYNGEE. V lost 2 bases to trimming and J lost 1 base, with 16 bases between them. The DNA for the CDR3 is TGTGCCAGCAGCGTTTCAGGAGGCTCACCTTCCTACAATGAGCAGTTCTTC. Its translation is CASSVSGGSPSYNEQFF. The complete variable domain, with remaining parts taken from reference TRBV9 and TRBJ2-1, reads DSGVTQTPKHLITATGQRVTLRCSPRSGDLSVYWYQQSLDQGLQFLIQYYNGEERAKGNILERFSAQQFPDLHSELNLSSLELGDSALYFCASSVSGGSPSYNEQFFGPGTRLTVL.

This chain connects TRBV18 to TRBJ2-7, with 9 bases lining up with TRBD1. With V trimmed by 3 bases and J by 4 bases, 10 bases remained unmatched. Germline assignment: CDR1 KGHSH and CDR2 LQKENI. The CDR3 runs 16 residues. The DNA for the CDR3 is TGTGCCAGCTCACCCCCAAACCGGGACAGGGCGTACGAGCAGTACTTC. Residues: CASSPPNRDRAYEQYF. Complete variable domain (other parts from reference TRBV18 and TRBJ2-7): NAGVMQNPRHLVRRRGQEARLRCSPMKGHSHVYWYRQLPEEGLKFMVYLQKENIIDESGMPKERFSAEFPKEGPSILRIQQVVRGDSAAYFCASSPPNRDRAYEQYFGPGTRLTVT.

V usage is TRBV7-9 and J usage is TRBJ1-6; unclear D gene. CDR3 size: 13 residues. V was pared by 3 bases and J by 7 bases, with 7 bases between. Germline CDR1 and CDR2: SEHNR and FQNEAQ (reference sequence). The CDR3 DNA reads TGTGCCAGCAGCTTTGGCGGGAATTCACCCCTCCACTTT. Encoded protein: CASSFGGNSPLHF.